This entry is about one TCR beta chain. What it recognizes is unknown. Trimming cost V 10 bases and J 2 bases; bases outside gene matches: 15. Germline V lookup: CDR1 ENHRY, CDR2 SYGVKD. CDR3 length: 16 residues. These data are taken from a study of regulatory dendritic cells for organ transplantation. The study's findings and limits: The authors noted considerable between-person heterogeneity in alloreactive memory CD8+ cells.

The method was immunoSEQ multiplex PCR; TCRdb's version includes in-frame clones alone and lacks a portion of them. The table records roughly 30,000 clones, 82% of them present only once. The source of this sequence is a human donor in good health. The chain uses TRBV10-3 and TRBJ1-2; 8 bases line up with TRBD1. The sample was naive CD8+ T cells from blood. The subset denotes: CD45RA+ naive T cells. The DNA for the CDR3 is TGTGCCACCTTGCCGGGCCCAGGGGGCACGAACTATGGCTACACCTTC. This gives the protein CATLPGPGGTNYGYTF.